Listed below are T cell receptor beta chains from one sample, sequenced in a study of T cells after yellow fever vaccination. Via MiXCR, TCRdb re-called the 5' RACE reads, giving one row per CDR3 protein. The table lists some 250,000 distinct CDR3 sequences, about 3.5% of them singletons, with around a fifth in the top ten. Source: PBMCs, taken 15 days after the yellow fever booster vaccination. The source is a man between 18 and 29 years old who received the YFV17D yellow fever vaccine. The CDR3 runs from the conserved cysteine through the conserved F or W. Fields, in order: V gene, J gene, D gene, CDR3 protein. A D gene is named only where the DNA matches it firmly.

TRBV18	TRBJ2-7	.	CASSPDTIVQQYF
TRBV20-1	TRBJ2-2	.	CSAKWGEKTGELFF
TRBV7-2	TRBJ2-4	TRBD1	CASSSGTGAGNIQYF
TRBV5-5	TRBJ2-5	.	CASSLTAETQYF
TRBV27	TRBJ2-2	.	CATGSANTGELFF
TRBV21-1	TRBJ2-5	.	CASRRQSSFHQETQYF
TRBV7-2	TRBJ1-2	.	CASSLWAEGYTF
TRBV19	TRBJ1-5	.	CASSIVGDQPQHF
TRBV27	TRBJ2-5	.	CASSLRGLETQYF
TRBV7-2	TRBJ2-3	.	CASSVNHLTDTQYF
TRBV27	TRBJ1-6	TRBD1	CASSSVSGQGNSPLHF
TRBV30	TRBJ1-2	.	CAWDLRGYGYTF
TRBV19	TRBJ1-1	.	CASSLSVRGTTEAFF
TRBV27	TRBJ2-7	TRBD2	CASSALGTSGVSEQYF
TRBV7-2	TRBJ2-1	TRBD2	CASSLVSSGGAYNEQFF
TRBV20-1	TRBJ2-3	TRBD1	CSASHRGTDTQYF